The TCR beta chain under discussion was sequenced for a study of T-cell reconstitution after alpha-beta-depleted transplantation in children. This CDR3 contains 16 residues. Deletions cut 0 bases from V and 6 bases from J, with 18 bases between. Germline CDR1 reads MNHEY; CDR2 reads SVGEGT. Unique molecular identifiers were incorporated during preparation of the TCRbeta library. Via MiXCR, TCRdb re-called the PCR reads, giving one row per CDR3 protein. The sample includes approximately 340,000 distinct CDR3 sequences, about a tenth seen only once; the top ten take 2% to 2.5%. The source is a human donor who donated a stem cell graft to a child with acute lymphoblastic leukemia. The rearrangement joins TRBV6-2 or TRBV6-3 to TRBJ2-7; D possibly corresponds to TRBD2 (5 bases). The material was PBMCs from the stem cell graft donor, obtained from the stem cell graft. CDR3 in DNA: TGTGCCAGCAGTTACTCTCGCTCGACGGGATACGGCGAGCAGTACTTC. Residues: CASSYSRSTGYGEQYF.